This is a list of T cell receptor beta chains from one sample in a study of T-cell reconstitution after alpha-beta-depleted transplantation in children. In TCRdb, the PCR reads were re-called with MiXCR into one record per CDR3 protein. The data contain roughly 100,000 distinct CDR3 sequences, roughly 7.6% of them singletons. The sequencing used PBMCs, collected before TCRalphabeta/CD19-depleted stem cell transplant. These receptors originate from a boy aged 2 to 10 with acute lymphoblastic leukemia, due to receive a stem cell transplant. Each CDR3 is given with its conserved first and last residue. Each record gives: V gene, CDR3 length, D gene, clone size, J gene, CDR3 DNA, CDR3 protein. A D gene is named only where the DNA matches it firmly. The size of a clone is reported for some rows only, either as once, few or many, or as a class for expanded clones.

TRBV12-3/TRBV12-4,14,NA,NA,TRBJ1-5,TGTGCCAGCAGTTTATCAGGCCTCAATCAGCCCCAGCATTTT,CASSLSGLNQPQHF
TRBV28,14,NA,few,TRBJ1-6,TGTGCCAGCAGTTTATTCAACGGGAATTCACCCCTCCACTTT,CASSLFNGNSPLHF
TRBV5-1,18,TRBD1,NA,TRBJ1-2,TGCGCCAGCAGCTTGGATGGACAGGGAGGAAGTGAAGACTATGGCTACACCTTC,CASSLDGQGGSEDYGYTF
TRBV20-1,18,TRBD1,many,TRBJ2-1,TGCAGTGCTTATACCGGGGACAGGGGTATTAGGGACTACAATGAGCAGTTCTTC,CSAYTGDRGIRDYNEQFF
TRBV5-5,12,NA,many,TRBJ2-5,TGTGCCAGCAGCTTGCAGTTAGAGACCCAGTACTTC,CASSLQLETQYF
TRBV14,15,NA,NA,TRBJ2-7,TGTGCCAGCAGCCAAGCCCTGATCCGGGGGCACGAGCAGTACTTC,CASSQALIRGHEQYF
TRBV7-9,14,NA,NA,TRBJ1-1,TGTGCCAGCAGCTTTTGGACAGAGAACACTGAAGCTTTCTTT,CASSFWTENTEAFF
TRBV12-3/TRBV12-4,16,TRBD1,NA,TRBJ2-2,TGTGCCAGCAGTTCCGGACAGGGGGCACACACCGGGGAGCTGTTTTTT,CASSSGQGAHTGELFF
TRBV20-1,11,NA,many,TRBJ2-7,TGCAGTGCGGGCAGGAGATACGAGCAGTACTTC,CSAGRRYEQYF
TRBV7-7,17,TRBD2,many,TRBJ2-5,TGTGCTAGCAGCTTTCGGTTGGCTAGCGGGGGGGAAGAGACCCAGTACTTC,CASSFRLASGGEETQYF
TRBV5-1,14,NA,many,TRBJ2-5,TGCGCCAGCAGCCCTCAAATGGGCCGGGAGACCCAGTACTTC,CASSPQMGRETQYF
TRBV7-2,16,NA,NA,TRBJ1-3,TGTGCCAGCAGCTCCCTGCGGGGCGGCTCTGGAAACACCATATATTTT,CASSSLRGGSGNTIYF
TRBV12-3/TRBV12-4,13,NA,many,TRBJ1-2,TGTGCCAGCAGCCCGACGGGCCTTGAGGGCTACACCTTC,CASSPTGLEGYTF
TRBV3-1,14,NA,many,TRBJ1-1,TGTGCCAGCAGCCAAGAGGCCAGGGGCCCTGAAGCTTTCTTT,CASSQEARGPEAFF
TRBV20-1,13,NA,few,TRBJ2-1,TGCAGTGCACTCTCCGGGACAACTGATGAGCAGTTCTTC,CSALSGTTDEQFF
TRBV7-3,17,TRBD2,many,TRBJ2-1,TGTGCCAGCAGCTTAGCGGGGGGCGGGGGCCCAAACAATGAGCAGTTCTTC,CASSLAGGGGPNNEQFF
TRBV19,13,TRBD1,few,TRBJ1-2,TGTGCCAGTAGTCCCCGGGACAGGGACGGCTACACCTTC,CASSPRDRDGYTF
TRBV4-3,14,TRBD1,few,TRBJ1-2,TGCGCCAGCAGCCAGACCGGGACAGCGCTCGGCTACACCTTC,CASSQTGTALGYTF
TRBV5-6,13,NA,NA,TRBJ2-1,TGTGCCAGCAGCTTGGAATTCGACAATGAGCAGTTCTTC,CASSLEFDNEQFF
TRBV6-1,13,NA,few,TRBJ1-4,TGTGCCAGCAGAGGACGGTTTAATGAAAAACTGTTTTTT,CASRGRFNEKLFF
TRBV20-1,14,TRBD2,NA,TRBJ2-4,TGCAGTGCTAGAGATTCGGGACTAGTCAACATTCAGTACTTC,CSARDSGLVNIQYF
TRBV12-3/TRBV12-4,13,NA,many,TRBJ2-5,TGTGCCAGCAGTTTCAGGGGAGGGGAGACCCAGTACTTC,CASSFRGGETQYF
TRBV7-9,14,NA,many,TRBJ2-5,TGTGCCAGCAGCTTAGTCGGGACTCAAGAGACCCAGTACTTC,CASSLVGTQETQYF
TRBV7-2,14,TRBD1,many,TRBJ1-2,TGTGCCAGCAGCCCCGGGACAGGGGTCCGTGGCTACACCTTC,CASSPGTGVRGYTF
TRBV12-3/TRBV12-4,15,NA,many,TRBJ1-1,TGTGCCAGCAGTTTAAGGCAGAGTTTGAACACTGAAGCTTTCTTT,CASSLRQSLNTEAFF
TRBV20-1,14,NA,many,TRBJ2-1,TGCAGTGCTAGCCTAATCTCGTCCTACAATGAGCAGTTCTTC,CSASLISSYNEQFF
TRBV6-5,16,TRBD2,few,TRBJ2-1,TGTGCCAGCAGTTACTCCAGAGGACTAGCGGCGTACGGGCAGTTCTTC,CASSYSRGLAAYGQFF
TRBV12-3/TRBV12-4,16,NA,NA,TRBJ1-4,TGTGCCAGCAGTTTTGCCAGGGGAGGAACTAATGAAAAACTGTTTTTT,CASSFARGGTNEKLFF
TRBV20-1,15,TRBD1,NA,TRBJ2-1,TGCAGTGCCCTAAACGGGGACAGCTCCTACAATGAGCAGTTCTTC,CSALNGDSSYNEQFF
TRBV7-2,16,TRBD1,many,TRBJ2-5,TGTGCCAGCAGCCGAATGGGGCAGGGGGCACGGGAGACCCAGTACTTC,CASSRMGQGARETQYF
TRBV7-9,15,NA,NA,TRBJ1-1,TGTGCCAGCAGCTTAGTATTCAGGGGAAGCACTGAAGCTTTCTTT,CASSLVFRGSTEAFF
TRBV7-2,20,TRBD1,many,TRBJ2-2,TGTGCCAGCAGCTTACCTGCTGAAGTTGGACAGGGTAGGGGCACCGGGGAGCTGTTTTTT,CASSLPAEVGQGRGTGELFF
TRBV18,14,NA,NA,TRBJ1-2,TGTGCCAGCTCACCCATTGGGCGGCGAGATGGCTACACCTTC,CASSPIGRRDGYTF
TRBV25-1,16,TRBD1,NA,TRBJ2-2,TGTGCCAGCAGTTCCCTCGGGGACAGAAGAACCGGGGAGCTGTTTTTT,CASSSLGDRRTGELFF
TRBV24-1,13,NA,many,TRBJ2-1,TGTGCCACCAGTGAGGGGGTTAACAATGAGCAGTTCTTC,CATSEGVNNEQFF
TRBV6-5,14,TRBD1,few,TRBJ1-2,TGTGCCACCAACAGGGGGAGTATAGGCTATGGCTACACCTTC,CATNRGSIGYGYTF
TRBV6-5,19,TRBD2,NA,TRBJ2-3,TGTGCCAGCAGTTACTCGAAGGGGACTAGCGGCATTAGCACAGATACGCAGTATTTT,CASSYSKGTSGISTDTQYF
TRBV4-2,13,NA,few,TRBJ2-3,TGTGCCAGCAGCCAAGTTTGGACAGATACGCAGTATTTT,CASSQVWTDTQYF
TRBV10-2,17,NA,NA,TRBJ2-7,TGCGCCAGCAGTGAGACCTCCGTTATTAAAGCTCTGGGGGAGCAGTACTTC,CASSETSVIKALGEQYF
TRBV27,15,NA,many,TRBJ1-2,TGTGCCAGCAGTTTTAGCACAGGACTAAACTATGGCTACACCTTC,CASSFSTGLNYGYTF
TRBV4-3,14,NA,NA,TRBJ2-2,TGCGCCAGCAGCTTCACAGGGAGCACCGGGGAGCTGTTTTTT,CASSFTGSTGELFF
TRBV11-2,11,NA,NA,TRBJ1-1,TGTGCCAGCAGATTAAACACTGAAGCTTTCTTT,CASRLNTEAFF
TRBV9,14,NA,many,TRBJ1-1,TGTGCCAGCAGCGTACGTCAGGGAGACACTGAAGCTTTCTTT,CASSVRQGDTEAFF
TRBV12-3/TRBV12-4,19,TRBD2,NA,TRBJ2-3,TGTACCAGCAGTCCCCAAGAGGGCGTTGGCGGGGGGGCCCGGGATACGCAGTATTTT,CTSSPQEGVGGGARDTQYF
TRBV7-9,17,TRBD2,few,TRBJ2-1,TGTGCCAGCAGCCCCGGGGTCGGCGGGGGCTCCTACAATGAGCAGTTCTTC,CASSPGVGGGSYNEQFF
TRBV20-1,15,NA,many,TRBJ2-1,TGCAGTGCTAGAGATTTGGGGCCTAAGGGCGATGAGCAGTTCTTC,CSARDLGPKGDEQFF
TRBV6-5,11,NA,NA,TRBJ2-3,TGTGCCAGCAGTTACAGAGATACGCAGTATTTT,CASSYRDTQYF
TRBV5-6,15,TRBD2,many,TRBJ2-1,TGTGCCAGCAGCTTGGCCCGGACTAGTGGGTATGAGCAGTTCTTC,CASSLARTSGYEQFF
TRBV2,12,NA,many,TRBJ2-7,TGTGCCAGCAGTGAACTAGGTTACGAGCAGTACTTC,CASSELGYEQYF
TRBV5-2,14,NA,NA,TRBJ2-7,TGTGCCAGGGGCCCCCGGGAGTTCTCCTACGAGCAGTACTTC,CARGPREFSYEQYF
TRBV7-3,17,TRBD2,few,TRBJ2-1,TGTGCCAGCAGCTCGGGACTAGCGGGGGGGACCTACAATGAGCAGTTCTTC,CASSSGLAGGTYNEQFF
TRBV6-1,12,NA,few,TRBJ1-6,TGTGCCAGCCGGGCAGGGGATTCACCCCTCCACTTT,CASRAGDSPLHF
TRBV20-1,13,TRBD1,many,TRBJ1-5,TGCAGTGCTAACAGGGGAGGCAATCAGCCCCAGCATTTT,CSANRGGNQPQHF
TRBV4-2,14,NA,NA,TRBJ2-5,TGTGCCAGCAGCCAAGACGGGGGGCGAGAGACCCAGTACTTC,CASSQDGGRETQYF
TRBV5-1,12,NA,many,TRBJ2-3,TGCGCCAGCAGCTATGACACAGATACGCAGTATTTT,CASSYDTDTQYF
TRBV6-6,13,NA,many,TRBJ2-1,TGTGCCAGCAGTTCCCCGGTGGGGCGTGAGCAGTTCTTC,CASSSPVGREQFF
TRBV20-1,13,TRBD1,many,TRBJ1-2,TGCAGTGCGCGTGGACAGGGGAACTATGGCTACACCTTC,CSARGQGNYGYTF
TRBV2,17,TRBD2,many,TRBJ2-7,TGTGCCAGCAGTGAAGAGAATACTAGCGCGGGAGTCTACGAGCAGTACTTC,CASSEENTSAGVYEQYF